This T cell receptor beta chain emerged from a study of T cells expressing NK-cell markers. Findings and caveats of the study: A range of about 1.0-7.0% of CD8+ T cells consisted of dominant NKG2C+ clonotypes in 5 to 7 donors.

A note on this clonotype: No antigen is known for it.

Reanalyzing the 5' RACE reads, TCRdb keeps one entry per CDR3 protein, without DNA. In total, the table holds over 250,000 distinct CDR3 sequences. Specimen: blood T cells: a sorted CD56 or NKG2C T cell subset, CD4+ or CD8+ T cells, or bulk PBMC T cells (not recorded which). This clonotype was sampled from a woman aged 18 to 75 in good health.

The CDR3 protein is CASSYSLPWVRPSPAPNTEAFF. The chain links TRBV6-2 or TRBV6-3 to TRBJ1-1; TCRdb selects TRBD1, and the lack of DNA leaves this call unchecked. This CDR3 has 22 amino acids. The germline V gene has CDR1 MNHEY and CDR2 SVGEGT.